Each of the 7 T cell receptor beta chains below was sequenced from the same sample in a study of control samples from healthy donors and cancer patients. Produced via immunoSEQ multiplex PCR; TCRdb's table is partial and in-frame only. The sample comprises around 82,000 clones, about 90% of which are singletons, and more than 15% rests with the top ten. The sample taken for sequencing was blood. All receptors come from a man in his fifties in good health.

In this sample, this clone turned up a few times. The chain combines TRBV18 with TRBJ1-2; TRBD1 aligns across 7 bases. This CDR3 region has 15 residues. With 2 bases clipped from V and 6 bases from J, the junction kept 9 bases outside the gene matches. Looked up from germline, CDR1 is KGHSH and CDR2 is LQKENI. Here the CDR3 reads CASSPTNRGGNGYTF. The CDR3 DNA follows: TGTGCCAGCTCACCAACAAACAGGGGCGGGAATGGCTACACCTTC.

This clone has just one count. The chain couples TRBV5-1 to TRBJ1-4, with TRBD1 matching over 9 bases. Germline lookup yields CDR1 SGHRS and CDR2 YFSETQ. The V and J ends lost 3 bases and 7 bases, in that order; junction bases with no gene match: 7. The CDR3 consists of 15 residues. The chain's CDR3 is CASSSQGAEGEKLFF. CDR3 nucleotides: TGCGCCAGCAGCTCACAGGGGGCCGAGGGTGAAAAACTGTTTTTT.

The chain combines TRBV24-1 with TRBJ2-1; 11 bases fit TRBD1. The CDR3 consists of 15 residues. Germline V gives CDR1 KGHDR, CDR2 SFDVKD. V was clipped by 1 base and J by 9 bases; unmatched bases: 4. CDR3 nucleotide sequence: TGTGCCACCAGTGATTTTGGACAGGGGGCAACTGAGCAGTTCTTC. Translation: CATSDFGQGATEQFF.

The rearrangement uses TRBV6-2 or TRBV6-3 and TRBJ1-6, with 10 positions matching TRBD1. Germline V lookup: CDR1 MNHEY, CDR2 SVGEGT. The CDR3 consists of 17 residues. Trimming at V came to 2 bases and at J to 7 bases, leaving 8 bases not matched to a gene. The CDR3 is CASSYLTLDRGNSPLHF. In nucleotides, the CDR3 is TGTGCCAGCAGTTACCTAACCTTGGACAGGGGGAATTCACCCCTCCACTTT.

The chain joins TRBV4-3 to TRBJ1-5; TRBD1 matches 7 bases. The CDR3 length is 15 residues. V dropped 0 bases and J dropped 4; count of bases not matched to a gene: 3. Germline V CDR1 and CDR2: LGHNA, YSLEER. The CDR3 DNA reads TGCGCCAGCAGCCAAGAACAGGGGCTTAATCAGCCCCAGCATTTT. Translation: CASSQEQGLNQPQHF.

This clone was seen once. CDR3 nucleotides: TGTGCCAGCACCTTGGGGATCTCTGGAAACACCATATATTTT. This codes for CASTLGISGNTIYF. The rearrangement links TRBV18 to TRBJ1-3; the D is unclear. Trimming took off 8 bases at V and 0 bases at J, with 11 bases between the two ends. The CDR3 extends over 14 amino acids. Germline assignment: CDR1 KGHSH and CDR2 LQKENI.

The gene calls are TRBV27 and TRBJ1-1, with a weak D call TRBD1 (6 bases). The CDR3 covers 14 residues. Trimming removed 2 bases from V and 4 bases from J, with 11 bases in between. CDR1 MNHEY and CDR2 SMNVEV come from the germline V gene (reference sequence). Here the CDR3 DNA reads TGTGCCAGCAGTTTACGGGGGGCGGTCACTGAAGCTTTCTTT. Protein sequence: CASSLRGAVTEAFF.